This T cell receptor delta chain appears in the sequencing data of a study of γδ T cells in repeated Plasmodium falciparum infection. TCRdb reanalysed the multiplex PCR reads via CATT. Here the sample spans around 50,000 delta-chain clones, 1.5% to 2% being singletons. Vgamma9/Vdelta2+ and Vdelta2-negative gammadelta T cells were flow-sorted from PBMC for bulk sequencing. On this clone: TCRdb attributes to this sequence the protein of a much larger clone, which differs from the DNA translation at residue 16; a read error is likely, and the protein displayed is translated from the DNA.

The CDR3 runs 20 residues. The trim removed 0 bases at V and 6 bases at J, leaving 17 bases unmatched. Germline lookup yields CDR1 TSWWSYY and CDR2 QGS. Material: gamma-delta T cells from blood. V usage is TRDV1 and J usage is TRDJ1, with 12 bases that match TRDD3. Because TCRdb records no J gene, it was assigned here through a match of the DNA to germline. This TCR was recovered from a pool of human donors (malaria-infected and uninfected, not separated). The CDR3 protein is CALGELILSLWGIRPNKLIF. The CDR3 DNA is TGTGCTCTTGGGGAACTGATCCTCTCCCTCTGGGGGATACGACCCAATAAACTCATCTTT.